This T cell receptor (beta chain) was obtained from a study of blood T cell repertoires in COVID-19. Study-wide background: COVID-19 samples, acute and convalescent, were from the United States, Italy and Spain. T cells, B-cell-depleted T cells, or PBMCs provided the cDNA or gDNA that served as material.

In the authors' methods: Amplification of reference gene primers provided the estimated nucleated cell counts. The method was immunoSEQ multiplex PCR; TCRdb's version includes in-frame clones alone and lacks a portion of them. V and J calls and clone size come straight from that table; D and trimming were deduced from the DNA. The profile shows approximately 99,000 clones, 88% of them singletons. This CDR3 contains 14 residues. Looked up from germline, CDR1 is LNHDA and CDR2 is SQIVND (reference sequence). V lost 10 bases to trimming and J lost 6 bases, with 20 bases between them. Sequencing used peripheral blood. This TCR came from a human donor in a cohort sampled during active COVID-19. The chain couples TRBV19 to TRBJ2-3, with D unresolved. The DNA of the CDR3 is TGTGCCACCCATCCGGGTGGCCCCCCGGATACGCAGTATTTT. Amino acids: CATHPGGPPDTQYF.